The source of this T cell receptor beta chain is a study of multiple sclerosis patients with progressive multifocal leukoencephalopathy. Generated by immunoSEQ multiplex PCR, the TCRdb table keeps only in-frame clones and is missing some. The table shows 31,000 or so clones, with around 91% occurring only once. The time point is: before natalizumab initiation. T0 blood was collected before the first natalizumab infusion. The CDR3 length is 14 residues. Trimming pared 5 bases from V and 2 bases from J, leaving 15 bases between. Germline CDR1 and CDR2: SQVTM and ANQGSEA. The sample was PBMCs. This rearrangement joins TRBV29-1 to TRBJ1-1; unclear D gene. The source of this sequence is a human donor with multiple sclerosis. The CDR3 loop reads CSVTMVLLNTEAFF. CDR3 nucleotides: TGCAGCGTTACAATGGTCCTCCTCAACACTGAAGCTTTCTTT.